The next 25 T cell receptor beta chains were all read from a single sample in a study of blood T cell repertoires in COVID-19. Measured with immunoSEQ multiplex PCR; TCRdb has only the in-frame clones, and not every one. The sample includes approximately 440,000 clones, about 90% of them seen just once. Sequences were obtained from PBMCs or T cells enriched from blood (not recorded which). These receptors were obtained from a man aged 18 to 29 who had recovered from COVID-19.

The genes are TRBV7-9 and TRBJ1-5; possible D gene TRBD1, 6 bases. V lost 1 base, J lost 5 bases, and 9 bases lay in between. Germline CDR1 reads SEHNR; CDR2 reads FQNEAQ (reference sequence). The CDR3 covers 14 residues. CDR3 coding DNA: TGTGCCAGCAGCTTAGACAGGGTGGATCAGCCCCAGCATTTT. It encodes CASSLDRVDQPQHF.

The rearrangement uses TRBV7-3 and TRBJ2-2, with a tentative D call TRBD2 (6 bases). CDR3 length equals 17 residues. Germline V lookup: CDR1 SGHTA, CDR2 FQGTGA. Deletions cut 5 bases from V and 1 base from J, with 17 bases between. The CDR3 region has the DNA TGTGCCAGCAGCCCCTACCCCTCTAGCGAGAACACCGGGGAGCTGTTTTTT. Residues: CASSPYPSSENTGELFF.

The CDR3 here is CASRGQMNTEAFF. The CDR3, as DNA: TGTGCCAGCAGGGGACAGATGAACACTGAAGCTTTCTTT. The rearrangement joins TRBV7-8 to TRBJ1-1; 7 bases align to TRBD1. Germline trimming cut 6 bases from V and 0 bases from J; bases unmatched to any gene: 1. The germline CDR1 and CDR2 sequences are SGHVS and FQNEAQ. The CDR3 is made up of 13 amino acids. Full variable domain (remainder filled in from reference TRBV7-8 and TRBJ1-1): GAGVSQSPRYKVAKRGQDVALRCDPISGHVSLFWYQQALGQGPEFLTYFQNEAQLDKSGLPSDRFFAERPEGSVSTLKIQRTQQEDSAVYLCASRGQMNTEAFFGQGTRLTVV.

The V call is TRBV7-2, the J call TRBJ2-3, with a possible D match to TRBD1 (5 bases). The CDR3 extends over 15 amino acids. Germline-derived CDR1 and CDR2 are SGHTA and FQGNSA. The V and J ends lost 1 base and 2 bases respectively, with 10 bases between them. CDR3 sequence (DNA): TGTGCCAGCAGCTTAGTAGGACAAGACACAGATACGCAGTATTTT. Residues: CASSLVGQDTDTQYF.

This clone was found a few times. The chain couples TRBV24-1 to TRBJ2-1, with a weak D call TRBD2 (6 bases). CDR1 is KGHDR, CDR2 SFDVKD, per germline. Trimming shortened V by 4 bases and J by 10 bases, and 13 bases separated the two germline ends. The CDR3 consists of 13 residues. CDR3 sequence: CATSELAFGEQFF. In nucleotides, the CDR3 is TGTGCCACCAGTGAGCTAGCGTTTGGAGAGCAGTTCTTC.

V usage is TRBV20-1 and J usage is TRBJ1-5; tentatively, D is TRBD1 (5 bases). The CDR3 extends over 13 amino acids. Trimming removed 3 bases from V and 5 bases from J, with 11 bases in between. From germline, CDR1 is DFQATT and CDR2 SNEGSKA (reference sequence). In DNA, the CDR3 is TGCAGTGCTAGTCAGGGAGGGGATCAGCCCCAGCATTTT. Protein: CSASQGGDQPQHF.

This clone was counted a single time. V usage is TRBV19 and J usage is TRBJ2-5; 10 bases fit TRBD1. After removal of 5 bases from V and 5 bases from J, the junction contained 5 bases not matched to a gene. The germline V gene has CDR1 LNHDA and CDR2 SQIVND (reference sequence). CDR3 length equals 14 residues. The CDR3 protein is CASSDRGRDETQYF. CDR3 sequence (DNA): TGTGCCAGTAGTGACAGGGGGCGCGACGAGACCCAGTACTTC.

This clone was found a few times. The chain uses TRBV19 and TRBJ1-6, with D perhaps matching TRBD1 (5 bases). Trimming removed 3 bases from V and 9 bases from J, with 15 bases in between. From germline, CDR1 is LNHDA and CDR2 SQIVND (reference sequence). CDR3 length equals 15 residues. CDR3 nucleotide sequence: TGTGCCAGTAGTATCTCGGACACGACCCGTTCACCCCTCCACTTT. Protein product: CASSISDTTRSPLHF.

This chain links TRBV10-3 with TRBJ1-3; D call uncertain. Trimming cost V 1 base and J 11 bases, with 15 bases left between them. This CDR3 comprises 14 residues. Germline V gene data show CDR1 as ENHRY and CDR2 as SYGVKD. This CDR3 is CAISELSMSVAIYF. The CDR3, as DNA: TGTGCCATCAGTGAGTTGTCCATGTCGGTCGCCATATATTTT.

The rearrangement uses TRBV10-1 and TRBJ2-1, with D tentatively TRBD1 (7 bases). Germline CDR1 reads WNHNN; CDR2 reads SYGVQD (reference sequence). This CDR3 has 15 residues. V was pared by 4 bases and J by 4 bases, with 14 bases between. As DNA, the CDR3 is TGCGCCAGCAGTGGGGGGCAGGGGGGATACAATGAGCAGTTCTTC. Its translation is CASSGGQGGYNEQFF.

The chain is built from TRBV29-1 and TRBJ2-1; the match to TRBD1 covers 7 bases. The CDR3 is 13 amino acids. Losses at the gene ends were 6 bases for V and 5 bases for J; bases not matched to a gene: 7. The germline gives CDR1 SQVTM, CDR2 ANQGSEA. The CDR3 loop reads CSVNLGQHNEQFF. For the CDR3, the DNA is TGCAGCGTCAACCTGGGACAGCACAATGAGCAGTTCTTC.

This sequence joins TRBV5-1 and TRBJ1-6; possible D gene TRBD1, 6 bases. Germline V gives CDR1 SGHRS, CDR2 YFSETQ. The ends were cut back, 1 base at V and 6 bases at J, with 11 bases in the middle. The CDR3 runs to 15 residues. In nucleotides, the CDR3 is TGCGCCAGCAGCTTGATCAGGGGTGTTAATTCACCCCTCCACTTT. Translated, it gives CASSLIRGVNSPLHF.

V is TRBV7-9 and J is TRBJ2-1; 9 bases are a match to TRBD1. The CDR3 runs to 16 residues. The trim removed 4 bases at V and 3 bases at J, leaving 7 bases unmatched. Germline V lookup: CDR1 SEHNR, CDR2 FQNEAQ (reference sequence). The CDR3 DNA reads TGTGCCAGCAGCTGGACAGGGGAAGATATCTACAATGAGCAGTTCTTC. It codes for CASSWTGEDIYNEQFF. The full variable domain, with the rest looked up from reference TRBV7-9 and TRBJ2-1, is DTGVSQNPRHKITKRGQNVTFRCDPISEHNRLYWYRQTLGQGPEFLTYFQNEAQLEKSRLLSDRFSAERPKGSFSTLEIQRTEQGDSAMYLCASSWTGEDIYNEQFFGPGTRLTVL.

The J gene is TRBJ2-2, the V gene TRBV18, with a weak D call TRBD2 (6 bases). Trimming stripped 0 bases from V and 5 bases from J, with 13 bases between. Germline lookup yields CDR1 KGHSH and CDR2 LQKENI. This CDR3 is built from 16 residues. The CDR3 bases are TGTGCCAGCTCACCACCGGGTAGCGGAACAACCGGGGAGCTGTTTTTT. Protein product: CASSPPGSGTTGELFF.

This chain connects TRBV18 to TRBJ1-5, with D possibly being TRBD1 (5 bases). CDR3 length: 13 amino acids. The V end lost 6 bases, the J end lost 4 bases, and 10 bases lay between the germline ends. Looked up from germline, CDR1 is KGHSH and CDR2 is LQKENI. CDR3 DNA: TGTGCCAGCTCCTCCGACAGTAATCAGCCCCAGCATTTT. This codes for CASSSDSNQPQHF.

The genes are TRBV11-2 and TRBJ2-5; 7 bases map to TRBD1. The trim removed 4 bases at V and 4 bases at J, leaving 9 bases unmatched. This CDR3 is built from 15 residues. From germline, CDR1 is SGHAT and CDR2 FQNNGV. The CDR3 DNA sequence: TGTGCCAGCAGCTCAACGACAGGGTTTTTAGAGACCCAGTACTTC. Protein sequence: CASSSTTGFLETQYF.

This sequence joins TRBV19 and TRBJ1-5; unclear D gene. V lost 4 bases, J lost 9 bases, and 10 bases lay in between. Germline V gene data show CDR1 as LNHDA and CDR2 as SQIVND (reference sequence). The CDR3 is 12 amino acids. For the CDR3, the DNA is TGTGCCAGTAGTAAAGAGGAGAGGCCCCAGCATTTT. Translating it yields CASSKEERPQHF. Based on the CDR3 plus reference TRBV19 and TRBJ1-5, the full variable domain is DGGITQSPKYLFRKEGQNVTLSCEQNLNHDAMYWYRQDPGQGLRLIYYSQIVNDFQKGDIAEGYSVSREKKESFPLTVTSAQKNPTAFYLCASSKEERPQHFGDGTRLSIL.

The chain uses TRBV19 and TRBJ2-7, with D hard to call. Germline-derived CDR1 and CDR2 are LNHDA and SQIVND (reference sequence). CDR3 length equals 15 residues. The V end lost 4 bases, the J end lost 0 bases, and 13 bases lay between the germline ends. The CDR3 loop reads CASSTADLGSYEQYF. The CDR3 bases are TGTGCCAGTAGTACCGCCGACTTAGGCTCCTACGAGCAGTACTTC. The full variable domain, completed using reference TRBV19 and TRBJ2-7, is DGGITQSPKYLFRKEGQNVTLSCEQNLNHDAMYWYRQDPGQGLRLIYYSQIVNDFQKGDIAEGYSVSREKKESFPLTVTSAQKNPTAFYLCASSTADLGSYEQYFGPGTRLTVT.

This chain links TRBV28 with TRBJ1-5; D unclear. Trimming removed 5 bases at V and 0 bases at J, with 11 bases between. The CDR3 extends over 15 amino acids. Germline lookup yields CDR1 MDHEN and CDR2 SYDVKM. The CDR3 DNA reads as TGTGCCAGCAGTGACCTAGACCATAGCAATCAGCCCCAGCATTTT. This codes for CASSDLDHSNQPQHF.

A few counts support this clone. This chain connects TRBV2 to TRBJ1-1; 8 nucleotides align to TRBD1. The CDR3 sequence is 14 residues long. CDR1 and CDR2 (germline): SNHLY, FYNNEI. J gave up 4 bases and V 1 base, and 2 bases lay outside the gene matches. The CDR3 DNA reads TGTGCCAGCAGTGAAGGCAGGGGGCTCACTGAAGCTTTCTTT. It is translated as CASSEGRGLTEAFF.

The DNA for the CDR3 is TGTGCCAGCAGCTTACTGGCAGGCCCGAACACTGAAGCTTTCTTT. Its protein is CASSLLAGPNTEAFF. The J gene is TRBJ1-1, the V gene TRBV7-2; no reliable D call. From germline, CDR1 is SGHTA and CDR2 FQGNSA. Trimming removed 2 bases at V and 1 base at J, with 11 bases between. This CDR3 comprises 15 residues.

This sequence joins TRBV24-1 and TRBJ2-1; D unclear. The CDR3 contains 16 residues. Germline lookup yields CDR1 KGHDR and CDR2 SFDVKD. Deletions cut 4 bases from V and 3 bases from J, with 15 bases between. For the CDR3, the DNA is TGTGCCACCAGTGAAAAAAAGACAACCCTCTACAATGAGCAGTTCTTC. Protein: CATSEKKTTLYNEQFF.

This clone showed up just a few times. The V call is TRBV6-5, the J call TRBJ1-4; D is ambiguous. Germline V gene lookup returns CDR1 MNHEY and CDR2 SVGAGI. This CDR3 spans 14 amino acids. Trimming took off 5 bases at V and 4 bases at J, with 11 bases between the two ends. The DNA of the CDR3 is TGTGCCAGCAGTACCGGGGTCGGTAATGAAAAACTGTTTTTT. This gives the protein CASSTGVGNEKLFF.

The chain joins TRBV28 to TRBJ1-6, with 7 bases fitting TRBD1. The CDR3 is 13 amino acids. V was pared by 2 bases and J by 8 bases, with 0 bases of the junction left unmatched. CDR1 is MDHEN, CDR2 SYDVKM, per germline. This CDR3 reads CASSLTGDSPLHF. The CDR3 bases are TGTGCCAGCAGTTTAACAGGGGATTCACCCCTCCACTTT.

The rearrangement links TRBV5-1 to TRBJ2-7; 8 bases map to TRBD1. The germline gives CDR1 SGHRS, CDR2 YFSETQ. The J segment lost 7 bases and the V segment lost 0 bases, leaving 9 bases of the junction unmatched. The CDR3 loop spans 15 amino acids. This CDR3 reads CASSLESGGAGEQYF. CDR3 in DNA: TGCGCCAGCAGCTTGGAGTCAGGGGGCGCGGGGGAGCAGTACTTC.